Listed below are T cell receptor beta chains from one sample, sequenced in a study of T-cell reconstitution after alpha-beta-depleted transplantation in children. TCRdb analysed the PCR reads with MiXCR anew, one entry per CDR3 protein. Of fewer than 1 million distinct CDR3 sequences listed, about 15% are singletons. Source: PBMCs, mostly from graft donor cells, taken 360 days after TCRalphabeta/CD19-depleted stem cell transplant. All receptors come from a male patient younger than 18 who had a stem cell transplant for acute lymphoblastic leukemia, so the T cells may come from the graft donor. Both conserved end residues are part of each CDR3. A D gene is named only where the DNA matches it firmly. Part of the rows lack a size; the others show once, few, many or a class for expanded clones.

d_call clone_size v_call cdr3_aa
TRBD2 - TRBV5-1 CASSLKAGGSYNEQFF
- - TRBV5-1 CASSLEVVGYGYTF
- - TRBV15 CATSRDPVATGELFF
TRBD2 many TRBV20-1 CSASGWTSSNEQFF
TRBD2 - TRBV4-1 CASSQDMLAGGREQYF
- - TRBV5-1 CASSLPYQREAFF
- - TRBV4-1 CASTQNPGTGANVLTF
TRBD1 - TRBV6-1 CASTGQGFYEQYF
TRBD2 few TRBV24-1 CATSDYGTSGSHEQFF
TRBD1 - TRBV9 CASRVLGTGTTSGANVLTF
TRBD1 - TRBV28 CASSFRGTGAYEQYF
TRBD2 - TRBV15 CATSRDRGLAGAPIQYF
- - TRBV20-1 CSATQAGSSGNTIYF
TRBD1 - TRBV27 CASSSPSTGTVNEKLFF
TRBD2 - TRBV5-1 CASSLAGLAGLVGKYNEQFF
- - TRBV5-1 CASSLGQTGYTF
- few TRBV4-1 CASSQGVRRGEQYF
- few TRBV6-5 CASSYFLARKGGEQFF